This TCR beta chain was identified during a study of blood T cell repertoires in COVID-19. On the study more broadly: Acute and convalescent COVID-19 specimens originated in the United States, Italy and Spain. The cDNA or gDNA used as material had been derived from T cells, B-cell-depleted T cells, or PBMCs.

This CDR3 is built from 14 residues. Trimming shortened V by 6 bases and J by 2 bases, and 13 bases separated the two germline ends. Germline V gene lookup returns CDR1 MDHEN and CDR2 SYDVKM. Per the original methods: For nucleated cells, counts were estimated from reference gene primer amplification. Sequenced by immunoSEQ multiplex PCR; TCRdb stores in-frame clones only, minus some. The V and J calls and clone size are taken from that table; D and trimming were inferred from the DNA. Of some 70,000 clones in the sample, 80% to 90% were seen once. This clone was detected once. The sequenced sample consisted of peripheral blood. V gene TRBV28 combines with J gene TRBJ1-2, with a possible D match to TRBD1 (5 bases). The sequence was obtained from a man aged 50-60 years with active COVID-19. CDR3: CASRGGRHNYGYTF. The CDR3 DNA sequence: TGTGCCAGCAGGGGGGGAAGGCACAACTATGGCTACACCTTC.